This T cell receptor (beta chain) was sequenced in a study of beta chain features in type 1 diabetes. Turning to the study itself: The examined sorted cells totaled roughly 110,000,000 across samples.

Sequenced material consisted of expressed TCRB transcripts (all of the isolated RNA was reverse transcribed). Regulatory, naive and central memory T cell samples averaged approximately 3.9 million reads. Sequencing was performed with immunoSEQ multiplex PCR; in TCRdb, only in-frame clones are kept and a portion is missing. The profile shows 130,000 to 150,000 clones, about 7% of them singletons. V dropped 1 base and J dropped 5; count of bases not matched to a gene: 2. There are 14 residues in the CDR3. Germline assignment: CDR1 KGHSH and CDR2 LQKENI. The sample consisted of central memory CD4+ T cells from blood. The origin of this receptor is a woman under 40 in good health. This chain joins TRBV18 and TRBJ1-1; 9 bases fit TRBD1. CDR3 coding DNA: TGTGCCAGCTCACCACGGGACAGGGCGACTGAAGCTTTCTTT. Protein: CASSPRDRATEAFF.